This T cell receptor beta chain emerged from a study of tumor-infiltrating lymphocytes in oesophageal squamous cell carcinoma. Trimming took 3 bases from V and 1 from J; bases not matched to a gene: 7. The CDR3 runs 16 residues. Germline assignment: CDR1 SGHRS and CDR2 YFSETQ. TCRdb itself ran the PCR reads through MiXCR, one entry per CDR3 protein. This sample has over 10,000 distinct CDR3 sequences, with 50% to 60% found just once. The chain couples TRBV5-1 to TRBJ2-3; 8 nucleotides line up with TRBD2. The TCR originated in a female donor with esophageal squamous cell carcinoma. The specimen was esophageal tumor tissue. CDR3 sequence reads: CASSSAQTSGTDTQYF. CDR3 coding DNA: TGCGCCAGCAGCTCCGCCCAGACTAGCGGCACAGATACGCAGTATTTT.